Listed here are 13 T cell receptor beta chains from one sample, sequenced in a study of CD8+ T cells in alopecia areata. The authors extracted RNA and reverse transcribed it into cDNA as the sequencing template. Sequenced by immunoSEQ multiplex PCR; TCRdb stores in-frame clones only, minus some. Here the sample spans over 150,000 clones, 53% being singletons. Stated treatment: oral pan-JAK inhibitor, 5-10 mg twice daily. Sequencing used CD8+ T cells sorted from blood, obtained at week 24, from a patient treated with tofacitinib. Source of these receptors: a human donor with alopecia areata.

Comments on this clone: Distinct nucleotide sequences in the sample also encode this CDR3. This sequence joins TRBV11-2 and TRBJ2-7; possibly TRBD2 for D (5 bases). CDR3 length: 12 residues. Germline V gene sequence: CDR1 SGHAT, CDR2 FQNNGV. The V end lost 1 base, the J end lost 6 bases, and 7 bases lay between the germline ends. The CDR3 is CASSLGGGEQYF. In nucleotides, the CDR3 is TGTGCCAGCAGCTTAGGTGGAGGCGAGCAGTACTTC.

This clone was counted only a few times. The chain recombines TRBV29-1 with TRBJ2-5, with TRBD2 matching over 10 bases. With 2 bases clipped from V and 0 bases from J, the junction kept 3 bases outside the gene matches. Per the germline V gene, CDR1 is SQVTM and CDR2 is ANQGSEA. CDR3 length: 15 amino acids. The DNA of the CDR3 is TGCAGCGTTGAACCTAGCGGGGGATACCAAGAGACCCAGTACTTC. Protein: CSVEPSGGYQETQYF.

The J gene is TRBJ1-1, the V gene TRBV6-6, with no clear D. The ends were cut back, 0 bases at V and 1 base at J, with 12 bases in the middle. Germline V gene data show CDR1 as MNHNY and CDR2 as SVGAGI (reference sequence). The CDR3 length is 16 residues. The CDR3 is CASSYSRKPSNTEAFF. The CDR3 bases are TGTGCCAGCAGTTACTCGAGAAAGCCCTCGAACACTGAAGCTTTCTTT.

With regard to this clone: Additional DNA sequences in this sample encode the identical CDR3. The V gene is TRBV4-3, the J gene TRBJ2-1; no clear D gene. With 0 bases removed from V and 8 bases from J, the gap between germline ends came to 5 bases. The germline V gene has CDR1 LGHNA and CDR2 YSLEER. This CDR3 has 12 amino acids. The CDR3 DNA reads as TGCGCCAGCAGCCAAGATCGCGATGAGCAGTTCTTC. Translated: CASSQDRDEQFF.

Here the CDR3 reads CASSFGIGGLHDNTEAFF. The CDR3 DNA is TGTGCCAGCAGTTTCGGTATCGGGGGCCTCCACGATAACACTGAAGCTTTCTTT. V is TRBV27 and J is TRBJ1-1, with D perhaps TRBD1 (6 bases). V was cut by 3 bases and J by 2 bases, with 22 bases left in between. CDR1 is MNHEY, CDR2 SMNVEV, per germline (reference sequence). The CDR3 has 18 residues.

The DNA of the CDR3 is TGTGCCAGCAGGGTGGGGAATCAGCCCCAGCATTTT. It codes for CASRVGNQPQHF. This chain joins TRBV5-6 and TRBJ1-5; D is ambiguous. CDR3 length equals 12 residues. V gave up 5 bases and J gave up 4 bases, with 7 bases separating them. CDR1 SGHDT and CDR2 YYEEEE come from the germline V gene.

The chain uses TRBV13 and TRBJ2-3, with 7 nucleotides matching TRBD1. There are 13 residues in the CDR3. Germline V lookup: CDR1 PRHDT, CDR2 FYEKMQ (reference sequence). V dropped 3 bases and J dropped 4; count of bases not matched to a gene: 1. In nucleotides, the CDR3 is TGTGCCAGCAGCTTGGACAGGTCAGATACGCAGTATTTT. Amino acids: CASSLDRSDTQYF.

The J gene is TRBJ2-3, the V gene TRBV21-1. TRBV21-1 represents a pseudogene. CDR3 length: 12 amino acids. CDR3 protein: CASSKSTDTQYF. CDR3 in DNA: TGTGCCAGCAGCAAGAGCACAGATACGCAGTATTTT.

This clone was counted between two and nine times. This rearrangement joins TRBV29-1 to TRBJ2-7; perhaps D is TRBD1 or TRBD2 (5 bases each). This CDR3 has 12 amino acids. The V gene's germline CDR1 is SQVTM and CDR2 ANQGSEA. Trimming took off 0 bases at V and 12 bases at J, with 15 bases between the two ends. CDR3 in DNA: TGCAGCGTTGAAGATCCCCAGGGAGTTTTGTACTTC. Amino acids: CSVEDPQGVLYF.

This clone has only a few counts. This chain connects TRBV4-1 to TRBJ2-7; D perhaps matches TRBD2 (6 bases). The CDR3 is made up of 15 amino acids. V was clipped by 1 base and J by 2 bases, with 12 bases between them. Germline values: CDR1 MGHRA, CDR2 YSYEKL. CDR3 in DNA: TGCGCCAGCAGCCAAGGTGGAGGGGCAACCTACGAGCAGTACTTC. Its protein is CASSQGGGATYEQYF.

This chain uses TRBV7-9 with TRBJ2-3; TRBD1 might be the D (5 bases). This CDR3 has 14 amino acids. Germline V gene data show CDR1 as SEHNR and CDR2 as FQNEAQ (reference sequence). V dropped 5 bases and J dropped 4 bases, with 13 bases sitting between them. In DNA form, the CDR3 reads TGTGCCAGCAGCCCCCCAGGGCAGGCAGATACGCAGTATTTT. Residues: CASSPPGQADTQYF.

This clone turned up a few times. The DNA of the CDR3 is TGTGCCAGCAGCGCGCAAGAAAATTCTGGGGCCAACGTCCTGACTTTC. Translating it yields CASSAQENSGANVLTF. V usage is TRBV7-2 and J usage is TRBJ2-6; no definite D call. The CDR3 sequence is 16 residues long. The germline V gene encodes CDR1 SGHTA and CDR2 FQGNSA. With 5 bases removed from V and 1 base from J, the gap between germline ends came to 12 bases.

This clone occurred a few times. In nucleotides, the CDR3 is TGTGCCAGCAGGAAACGGGGGGGGGATCAGCCCCAGCATTTT. It encodes CASRKRGGDQPQHF. The chain recombines TRBV6-6 with TRBJ1-5; TRBD1 is a possible D gene (5 bases). Trimming cost V 6 bases and J 5 bases, with 14 bases left between them. The CDR3 is 14 amino acids. Germline V lookup: CDR1 MNHNY, CDR2 SVGAGI (reference sequence).